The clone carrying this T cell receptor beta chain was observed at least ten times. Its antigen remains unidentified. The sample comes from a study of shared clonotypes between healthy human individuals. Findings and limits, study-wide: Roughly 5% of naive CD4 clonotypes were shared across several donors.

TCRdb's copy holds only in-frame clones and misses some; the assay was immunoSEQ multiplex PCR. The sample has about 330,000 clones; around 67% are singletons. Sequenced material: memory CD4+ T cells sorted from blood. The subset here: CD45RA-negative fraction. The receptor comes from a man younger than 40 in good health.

CDR3 sequence reads: CASMGGPNQPQHF. The CDR3 region has the DNA TGTGCCAGTATGGGGGGACCGAATCAGCCCCAGCATTTT. This chain uses TRBV19 with TRBJ1-5; D might be TRBD1 (5 bases). Deletions cut 7 bases from V and 4 bases from J, with 11 bases between. CDR3 size: 13 residues. Looked up from germline, CDR1 is LNHDA and CDR2 is SQIVND (reference sequence).